The text below deals with one TCR beta chain. The data belong to a study of cytomegalovirus exposure and HLA in healthy donors. Both 60 Vbeta primers and 13 Jbeta primers went into the PCR. The assay was immunoSEQ multiplex PCR, and TCRdb's table has in-frame clones only and misses some. The sample consists of more than 200,000 clones, 65% to 90% of them appearing once. Germline lookup yields CDR1 SGHTA and CDR2 FQGNSA. This CDR3 contains 15 residues. Trimming removed 0 bases at V and 2 bases at J, with 10 bases between. The chain couples TRBV7-2 to TRBJ2-5; D is perhaps TRBD1 (6 bases). The TCR was taken from a girl between 10 and 17 years old in good health and CMV-seronegative. The source material was PBMCs. CDR3 amino acids: CASSLAQGIQETQYF. The DNA of the CDR3 is TGTGCCAGCAGCTTAGCCCAGGGGATACAAGAGACCCAGTACTTC.